This passage covers 13 T cell receptor beta chains from one sample sequenced in a study of OX40 agonist ivuxolimab in advanced cancers. Preparation of the library involved the immunoSEQ multiplex PCR assay. This immuneACCESS table, as held by TCRdb, lists in-frame sequences with V and J called but not all clones. Of the missing ones, under half trace to an unresolved V gene in checked studies; the others have no known cause. A total of 55,000 to 95,000 clones appear in this sample, just over 85% of them only once. Roughly 3% of the sample goes to the ten largest clones. The specimen was CD4+ or CD8+ T cells sorted from blood, collected in a trial of the OX40 agonist ivuxolimab. The receptor set was obtained from an adult with an advanced solid tumor such as melanoma, head and neck, liver or kidney cancer.

For the CDR3, the DNA is TGTGCCATCAGTGAATTGGGGAACACTGAAGCTTTCTTT. Translating it yields CAISELGNTEAFF. The rearrangement links TRBV10-3 to TRBJ1-1, with D unresolved. The CDR3 length is 13 residues. CDR1 ENHRY and CDR2 SYGVKD come from the germline V gene. With 3 bases removed from V and 1 base from J, the gap between germline ends came to 6 bases.

The V gene is TRBV5-6, the J gene TRBJ2-3; D gene uncertain. CDR3 length: 14 amino acids. Germline V gene sequence: CDR1 SGHDT, CDR2 YYEEEE. V lost 0 bases, J lost 0 bases, and 5 bases lay in between. The CDR3 here is CASSLVASTDTQYF. In DNA, the CDR3 is TGTGCCAGCAGCTTGGTTGCCAGCACAGATACGCAGTATTTT.

This chain links TRBV6-5 with TRBJ1-1, with TRBD1 as a possible D gene (5 bases). Trimming removed 5 bases at V and 3 bases at J, with 13 bases between. This CDR3 has 14 amino acids. The germline CDR1 and CDR2 sequences are MNHEY and SVGAGI. For the CDR3, the DNA is TGTGCCAGCAGTCGGGAGGGACCATACACTGAAGCTTTCTTT. This codes for CASSREGPYTEAFF.

The V gene is TRBV2, the J gene TRBJ1-5; D is unresolved. This CDR3 is built from 15 residues. Germline CDR1 reads SNHLY; CDR2 reads FYNNEI. Trimming shortened V by 4 bases and J by 0 bases, and 10 bases separated the two germline ends. The CDR3 sequence: CASSADGYSNQPQHF. The CDR3 DNA sequence: TGTGCCAGCAGTGCCGACGGGTATAGCAATCAGCCCCAGCATTTT.

This clone was detected once. For the CDR3, the DNA is TGTGCCAGCAGTGTATCTGGGCTGAACACCGGGGAGCTGTTTTTT. This encodes CASSVSGLNTGELFF. J is TRBJ2-2 and V is TRBV2; D remains ambiguous. The length of the CDR3 is 15 residues. Between the trimmed V and J ends, which lost 4 bases and 1 base, there was a span of 10 bases. Germline V CDR1 and CDR2: SNHLY, FYNNEI.

This chain connects TRBV4-1 to TRBJ1-1; D is ambiguous. V was cut by 4 bases and J by 0 bases, with 9 bases left in between. The CDR3 loop spans 14 amino acids. Germline assignment: CDR1 MGHRA and CDR2 YSYEKL. This CDR3 reads CASSLHYLNTEAFF. CDR3 nucleotides: TGCGCCAGCAGCCTACACTACCTGAACACTGAAGCTTTCTTT.

DNA for the CDR3: TGTGCCGGATTAGCGGGGGGCGGCAATGAGCAGTTCTTC. This codes for CAGLAGGGNEQFF. V and J are TRBV30 and TRBJ2-1, with 10 bases matching TRBD2. Germline CDR1 GTSNPN, CDR2 SVGIG (reference sequence). Trimming took 8 bases from V and 6 from J; bases not matched to a gene: 7. The CDR3 spans 13 residues. Based on the CDR3 plus reference TRBV30 and TRBJ2-1, the full variable domain is SQTIHQWPATLVQPVGSPLSLECTVEGTSNPNLYWYRQAAGRGLQLLFYSVGIGQISSEVPQNLSASRPQDRQFILSSKKLLLSDSGFYLCAGLAGGGNEQFFGPGTRLTVL.

The rearrangement uses TRBV13 and TRBJ1-2; 9 bases fit TRBD1. With V trimmed by 6 bases and J by 7 bases, 6 bases remained unmatched. There are 13 residues in the CDR3. CDR1 is PRHDT and CDR2 is FYEKMQ in the germline V gene (reference sequence). The CDR3 protein is CASSDTGGVGYTF. The CDR3 bases are TGTGCCAGCAGTGATACAGGGGGCGTTGGCTACACCTTC.

This chain links TRBV5-4 with TRBJ2-3, with 9 bases identical to TRBD2. CDR3 length: 16 amino acids. CDR1 and CDR2 (germline): SGHNT, YYREEE (reference sequence). The junction had 11 bases not matched to a gene; V was cut back by 4 bases and J by 5 bases. CDR3 protein: CASSPWGQREVDTQYF. Here the CDR3 DNA reads TGTGCCAGCAGCCCCTGGGGGCAGCGGGAGGTAGATACGCAGTATTTT.

CDR3 region: CASAGQGYNQPQHF. The CDR3 region has the DNA TGTGCCAGCGCGGGACAGGGGTATAATCAGCCCCAGCATTTT. This sequence joins TRBV6-1 and TRBJ1-5, with 10 bases lining up with TRBD1. V lost 8 bases and J lost 4; bases outside the gene matches: 5. There are 14 residues in the CDR3. CDR1 is MNHNS, CDR2 SASEGT, per germline.

In this sample, this clone turned up a few times. The chain combines TRBV9 with TRBJ1-2; D ambiguous. Trimming left V 4 bases short and J 5 bases short, with 21 bases between. Germline CDR1 is SGDLS and CDR2 is YYNGEE. The CDR3 has 16 amino acids. In nucleotides, the CDR3 is TGTGCCAGCAGCACCCGCCCGATGGGGATATCATATGGCTACACCTTC. It yields the protein CASSTRPMGISYGYTF.

The chain employs TRBV27 and TRBJ1-1; 8 bases fit TRBD1. CDR1 is MNHEY and CDR2 is SMNVEV in the germline V gene (reference sequence). J was trimmed by 0 bases and V by 6 bases; bases with no gene match: 6. This CDR3 spans 15 amino acids. CDR3 nucleotide sequence: TGTGCCAGCAGCGCAGGGGGCGTCATGAACACTGAAGCTTTCTTT. Its protein is CASSAGGVMNTEAFF.

CDR3: CASSSYPDNEQFF. In DNA, the CDR3 is TGTGCCAGCAGTTCTTATCCGGACAATGAGCAGTTCTTC. V and J are TRBV27 and TRBJ2-1; no firm D call. The CDR3 contains 13 residues. V lost 4 bases and J 5 bases, leaving 9 bases between the germline ends. Germline V gene lookup returns CDR1 MNHEY and CDR2 SMNVEV (reference sequence).